This T cell receptor beta chain was identified during a study of blood T cell repertoires in COVID-19. In the study overall: The United States, Italy and Spain provided the acute and convalescent COVID-19 samples.

TCRdb keeps only in-frame clones here, not all; method: immunoSEQ multiplex PCR. The table has tens of thousands of clones, about 87% seen once. Germline V gene sequence: CDR1 SQVTM, CDR2 ANQGSEA. The length of the CDR3 is 18 residues. Trimming removed 5 bases from V and 5 bases from J; junction bases left unmatched: 19. The TCR comes from a human donor in a cohort sampled during active COVID-19. Sequencing input: peripheral blood. This chain connects TRBV29-1 to TRBJ2-1, with 9 bases that match TRBD2. The CDR3 DNA sequence: TGCAGCGTTTATCCGGGACTAGCACGGCCCGCGTTCGACAATGAGCAGTTCTTC. Amino acids: CSVYPGLARPAFDNEQFF.